This T cell receptor beta chain was profiled in a study of human T cells and chemical hapten exposure. On the study more broadly: Diagnoses of alopecia areata, totalis or universalis occurred in mostly female patients. General study findings and limits: Having alopecia, donors may respond immunologically unlike healthy people. Sensitization with DPC brought no change to TCRs above 1 in 1000 in frequency.

Described time point: patch test 3, about 24 weeks after DPC sensitization. The treatment denotes: therapeutic diphenylcyclopropenone sensitization with weekly scalp DPC. Unfractionated whole blood yielded total RNA. This CDR3 has 14 amino acids. V shed 6 bases and J shed 7 bases, with 16 bases lying between them. Germline V CDR1 and CDR2: MDHEN, SYDVKM. This clonotype turned up a few times. Its antigen is still unknown. TCRdb ran MiXCR on the RACE reads and lists one entry per CDR3 protein. Of 150,000 to 200,000 distinct CDR3 sequences listed, 24% are singletons. This sample comprised whole blood, obtained in connection with sensitization to the hapten diphenylcyclopropenone (DPC). The clonotype was recovered from a woman in her thirties or forties with alopecia areata. Some clones in this sample may be carry-over from other donors' samples. This rearrangement joins TRBV28 to TRBJ1-5; no clear D. The CDR3 here is CASSLREEGQPQHF. The CDR3 DNA reads TGTGCCAGCAGCCTCCGGGAGGAGGGACAGCCCCAGCATTTT.